This TCR beta chain was recovered during a study of OX40 agonist ivuxolimab in advanced cancers. Study information: Averaging roughly 60 years in age, with a range of roughly 20 to 79, the cohort was 82.7% male. Partial responses were achieved by three patients, of whom one had hepatocellular carcinoma and two had cutaneous melanoma.

The CDR3 covers 15 residues. V was clipped by 2 bases and J by 3 bases; unmatched bases: 5. Germline V gene data show CDR1 as MDHEN and CDR2 as SYDVKM. Assay used: immunoSEQ multiplex PCR; TCRdb lists only in-frame clones, some missing. The sample includes some 70,000 clones, under 85% of them seen just once. In the case of this clone: Antigen unknown.

Overall study results and limits: Clonal expansion was seen in CD4+ and CD8+ blood T cells by week 6 at 0.1 to 3.0 mg/kg.

The sequenced sample was CD4+ or CD8+ T cells sorted from blood, obtained in a trial of the OX40 agonist ivuxolimab. This clonotype originated in an adult with an advanced solid tumor such as melanoma, head and neck, liver or kidney cancer. The rearrangement joins TRBV28 to TRBJ2-3, with 7 bases lining up with TRBD2. The chain's CDR3 is CASSLTGGGTDTQYF. The CDR3 bases are TGTGCCAGCAGTTTAACGGGGGGAGGTACAGATACGCAGTATTTT.